These T cell receptor beta chains were read from a single sample in a study of shared clonotypes between healthy human individuals. Produced via immunoSEQ multiplex PCR; TCRdb's table is partial and in-frame only. The table has about 2.3 million clones, 85% to 95% seen once. Source material: naive CD4+ T cells from PBMCs. These receptors were taken from a man aged 18 to 30 in good health. Some clones in this sample may be carry-over from other donors' samples. CDR3s include the opening cysteine and the closing phenylalanine or tryptophan. The order of the fields is clone size, J gene, V gene, D gene, CDR3 protein, CDR3 DNA. The D gene is left open where the match is weak. Clone size is not always given. Where it is, it says once, few, many or a class for expanded clones.

-,TRBJ2-2,TRBV4-3,-,CASSQDTGSNTGELFF,TGCGCCAGCAGCCAAGATACGGGGTCGAACACCGGGGAGCTGTTTTTT
-,TRBJ2-1,TRBV6-5,-,CASSYRVPYNEQFF,TGTGCCAGCAGTTACAGGGTACCCTACAATGAGCAGTTCTTC
-,TRBJ2-3,TRBV9,-,CASSVVGRQIDTQYF,TGTGCCAGCAGCGTAGTCGGTCGTCAGATAGATACGCAGTATTTT
-,TRBJ1-4,TRBV6-6,-,CASSYRVSEKLFF,TGTGCCAGCAGTTACCGAGTTAGCGAAAAACTGTTTTTT
-,TRBJ2-3,TRBV7-3,-,CASSLRRAWADTQYF,TGTGCCAGCAGCTTAAGGAGGGCCTGGGCAGATACGCAGTATTTT
-,TRBJ2-1,TRBV19,TRBD2,CASSPPYGTSGDNEQFF,TGTGCCAGTAGTCCGCCGTATGGGACTAGCGGAGACAATGAGCAGTTCTTC
once,TRBJ2-1,TRBV7-9,TRBD2,CASSPTSGTIYNEQFF,TGTGCCAGCAGCCCGACTAGCGGGACAATCTACAATGAGCAGTTCTTC
-,TRBJ2-1,TRBV7-8,TRBD2,CASSSITSGTPNEQFF,TGTGCCAGCAGCTCCATAACTAGCGGGACGCCCAATGAGCAGTTCTTC
-,TRBJ2-3,TRBV5-4,-,CASSSGLFTDTQYF,TGTGCCAGCAGTTCTGGACTCTTCACAGATACGCAGTATTTT
-,TRBJ2-7,TRBV29-1,-,CSVEGGAFSSYEQYF,TGCAGCGTTGAAGGAGGGGCGTTCAGCTCCTACGAGCAGTACTTC
-,TRBJ2-1,TRBV7-2,-,CASSLWGSNSYNEQFF,TGTGCCAGCAGCTTATGGGGGTCAAACTCCTACAATGAGCAGTTCTTC
-,TRBJ1-1,TRBV5-1,-,CASSLAAAAGQNTEAFF,TGCGCCAGCAGCTTGGCCGCGGCTGCGGGACAGAACACTGAAGCTTTCTTT